This T cell receptor (beta chain) was identified in a study of blood T cell repertoires in COVID-19. Study background: Whether acute or convalescent, the COVID-19 samples came from the United States, Italy and Spain. T cells, B-cell-depleted T cells, or PBMCs supplied cDNA or gDNA.

Source study methods: Reference gene primer amplification in the assay estimated nucleated cell counts. Data came from immunoSEQ multiplex PCR; TCRdb stores just in-frame clones and leaves some out. Clone size and V and J calls were adopted from that table, with D and trimming inferred from the DNA. Here the sample spans fewer than 250,000 clones, less than 90% being singletons. The germline V and J ends were trimmed by 3 bases and 9 bases, with 16 bases remaining between them. The CDR3 consists of 14 residues. Germline assignment: CDR1 SGDLS and CDR2 YYNGEE. The sequenced material came from peripheral blood. The V call is TRBV9, the J call TRBJ2-1; perhaps TRBD2 as D (6 bases). The clonotype was recovered from a woman aged 70-85 years with acute or convalescent COVID-19. The CDR3 reads CASSAVYRESEQFF. In DNA, the CDR3 is TGTGCCAGCAGCGCCGTTTATCGGGAGAGTGAGCAGTTCTTC. Using reference TRBV9 and TRBJ2-1 for the parts outside the CDR3, the full variable domain is DSGVTQTPKHLITATGQRVTLRCSPRSGDLSVYWYQQSLDQGLQFLIQYYNGEERAKGNILERFSAQQFPDLHSELNLSSLELGDSALYFCASSAVYRESEQFFGPGTRLTVL.